This TCR beta chain was recovered during a study of cytomegalovirus exposure and HLA in healthy donors. Study results and limitations: The study recorded some 160 TCR beta chains that were cytomegalovirus-associated. In a later analysis, TCR association rates varied by HLA locus: DRB1 most, HLA-C fewest.

With regard to this clone: Its antigen is still unknown.

The PCR had 60 Vbeta and 13 Jbeta primers. The assay was immunoSEQ multiplex PCR, and TCRdb's table has in-frame clones only and misses some. The repertoire holds approximately 160,000 clones, with approximately 80% as singletons. This receptor was obtained from a woman in her twenties or thirties in good health and CMV-seronegative. Sequenced sample: PBMCs.

CDR3 sequence: CASSGSIQGTQYF. The CDR3 DNA reads TGTGCCAGCAGCGGTTCGATACAGGGAACGCAGTACTTC. The genes are TRBV5-6 and TRBJ2-7; TRBD1 might be the D (6 bases). This CDR3 region has 13 residues. With 4 bases removed from V and 9 bases from J, the gap between germline ends came to 17 bases. From germline, CDR1 is SGHDT and CDR2 YYEEEE.